The present entry profiles one TCR beta chain with its context. The antigen is unknown. Produced via immunoSEQ multiplex PCR; TCRdb's table is partial and in-frame only. The sample gives 60,000 or so clones, approximately 86% of which show up once; under 0.6% is in the top ten. Researchers took blood at baseline, on cycle 4 day 1, and on cycle 7 day 1. This specimen comes from a study of OX40 agonist ivuxolimab in advanced cancers. Across the whole study: Three patients, one with hepatocellular carcinoma and two with cutaneous melanoma, achieved partial responses. Study observations and caveats: Partial responders receiving 0.1-3.0 mg/kg showed among the lowest clonal expansion. By week 6 at 0.1 to 3.0 mg/kg, blood CD4+ and CD8+ T cells had expanded clonally.

Germline CDR1 is SGHRS and CDR2 is YFSETQ. V was clipped by 4 bases and J by 6 bases; unmatched bases: 8. This CDR3 contains 14 residues. The origin of this receptor is an adult with an advanced solid tumor such as melanoma, head and neck, liver or kidney cancer. The input for sequencing was CD4+ or CD8+ T cells sorted from blood, taken in a trial of the OX40 agonist ivuxolimab. The chain is built from TRBV5-1 and TRBJ1-1, with 8 bases that match TRBD1. The CDR3 bases are TGCGCCAGCAGCGTCGGGACAGGTGTTTCTGAAGCTTTCTTT. Protein sequence: CASSVGTGVSEAFF.